This T cell receptor (beta chain) was profiled in a study of cytomegalovirus exposure and HLA in healthy donors. A note on this clone: At one of its ends the junction is not consistent with the germline gene, which may arise from a read error.

The CDR3 contains 14 residues. Primers for the PCR totalled 60 Vbeta and 13 Jbeta. Sequencing used immunoSEQ multiplex PCR; TCRdb keeps in-frame clones, though not all of them. The sample lists over 150,000 clones, over 70% seen once, with more than 3.5% in the top ten. This clonotype was sampled from a woman in her sixties in good health and CMV-seropositive. This chain joins TRBV5-3 and TRBJ2-7; a possible D gene is TRBD1 (5 bases). TRBV5-3 is treated as an ORF (open reading frame) with a function not yet certain. Material: PBMCs. The CDR3 protein is CARSPEDNSYGQYF. In DNA, the CDR3 is TGTGCCAGAAGCCCTGAGGACAATTCCTACGGGCAGTACTTC.